This TCR beta chain comes out of a study of memory CD4+ T cells and cytomegalovirus serostatus. Study as a whole: Healthy Belgian adult donors included several CMV-positive and 20 to 30 CMV-negative people.

Study processing details: Out-of-frame sequences were removed, leaving 2 million to 2.5 million distinct TCRbeta sequences. Here immunoSEQ multiplex PCR was the method, and the copy in TCRdb shows in-frame clones only, minus some. Clone size and the V and J calls come from that table; the DNA yielded D and trimming. There are tens of thousands of clones in the sample; around 79% occur only once, and 0.79% lies in the top ten. Study-level points and caveats: Suggested: most of the CMV-linked TCR signature lies in CD4+ memory cells. Each of 60 to 80 CMV-associated TCRbeta sequences occurred in one to five individuals.

As to this clone: Its antigen is currently unknown.

Single viable CD3+CD4+CD8-CD45RO+ cells were sorted as the memory CD4+ T cells. Sequencing input: memory CD4+ T cells from blood. The clonotype was recovered from an adult in good health and CMV-seronegative.

CDR3 loop: CASSFQGAGREKLFF. The CDR3 DNA sequence: TGTGCCAGCAGCTTTCAGGGGGCCGGGCGTGAAAAACTGTTTTTT. This chain links TRBV7-9 with TRBJ1-4, with 8 bases aligning to TRBD1. Germline CDR1 and CDR2: SEHNR and FQNEAQ (reference sequence). This CDR3 has 15 residues. The V and J ends lost 3 bases and 7 bases, in that order; junction bases with no gene match: 7. Full variable domain (remainder filled in from reference TRBV7-9 and TRBJ1-4): DTGVSQNPRHKITKRGQNVTFRCDPISEHNRLYWYRQTLGQGPEFLTYFQNEAQLEKSRLLSDRFSAERPKGSFSTLEIQRTEQGDSAMYLCASSFQGAGREKLFFGSGTQLSVL.